The 21 T cell receptor beta chains presented below share a single source sample, sequenced in a study of T cells expressing NK-cell markers. TCRdb reprocessed the 5' RACE reads and stores each CDR3 protein as one record, lacking DNA. This table lists 150,000 to 180,000 distinct CDR3 sequences. The sample was blood T cells: a sorted CD56 or NKG2C T cell subset, CD4+ or CD8+ T cells, or bulk PBMC T cells (not recorded which). These receptors came from a woman aged 45-65 years in good health.

The gene calls are TRBV12-3 or TRBV12-4 and TRBJ2-1; TCRdb lists TRBD1, though no DNA is available to test this call. This CDR3 is 14 amino acids long. The CDR3 sequence is CASTHGTDLNEQFF.

The chain couples TRBV2 to TRBJ2-1; TCRdb names TRBD2, which stays unverified in the absence of DNA. In germline, CDR1 is SNHLY, CDR2 FYNNEI. CDR3 length equals 14 residues. The CDR3 spells CARGLAGARNEQFF.

V and J are TRBV6-1 and TRBJ1-5. This CDR3 contains 15 residues. CDR1 is MNHNS, CDR2 SASEGT, per germline. The CDR3: CASSEGAGLNQPQHF.

This chain joins TRBV20-1 and TRBJ1-1; without DNA, the TCRdb call of TRBD1 cannot be checked. Germline V gene data show CDR1 as DFQATT and CDR2 as SNEGSKA (reference sequence). The CDR3 length is 13 residues. The CDR3 sequence is CSARGGGDTEAFF.

The chain employs TRBV12-3 or TRBV12-4 and TRBJ2-1; TCRdb reports TRBD2, a call that lacks DNA to check it against. The CDR3 runs to 13 residues. The CDR3 sequence: CASSLSGDVEQFF.

V usage is TRBV7-9 and J usage is TRBJ2-5; TCRdb selects TRBD1, and the lack of DNA leaves this call unchecked. The CDR3 contains 17 residues. Germline V gene lookup returns CDR1 SEHNR and CDR2 FQNEAQ (reference sequence). The CDR3 sequence: CASSPPRTGVSGETQYF.

CDR3 sequence reads: CSAYRTDTVYGYTF. The chain couples TRBV20-1 to TRBJ1-2; without DNA, the TCRdb call of TRBD1 cannot be checked. In germline, CDR1 is DFQATT, CDR2 SNEGSKA (reference sequence). This CDR3 spans 14 amino acids.

The rearrangement uses TRBV5-1 and TRBJ1-1. The length of the CDR3 is 14 residues. Germline CDR1 reads SGHRS; CDR2 reads YFSETQ. The CDR3 loop reads CASSLEGWYTEAFF.

V is TRBV27 and J is TRBJ2-7; TCRdb picks TRBD1, but there is no DNA to check that call. Looked up from germline, CDR1 is MNHEY and CDR2 is SMNVEV (reference sequence). This CDR3 spans 12 amino acids. The CDR3: CASRTGTEKQYF.

V is TRBV7-8 and J is TRBJ1-5; TCRdb names TRBD1, which stays unverified in the absence of DNA. The CDR3 totals 17 residues. In germline, CDR1 is SGHVS, CDR2 FQNEAQ. The CDR3 is CASSSRNDGISNQPQHF.

The V gene is TRBV28, the J gene TRBJ2-1; TCRdb gives TRBD1 as the D gene, but with no DNA this cannot be confirmed. The CDR3 extends over 15 amino acids. The V gene's germline CDR1 is MDHEN and CDR2 SYDVKM. The CDR3: CASSRGQLSYNEQFF. Full variable domain (outside the CDR3, taken from reference TRBV28 and TRBJ2-1): DVKVTQSSRYLVKRTGEKVFLECVQDMDHENMFWYRQDPGLGLRLIYFSYDVKMKEKGDIPEGYSVSREKKERFSLILESASTNQTSMYLCASSRGQLSYNEQFFGPGTRLTVL.

V is TRBV20-1 and J is TRBJ2-1; TCRdb returns TRBD2, unconfirmable since there is no DNA. Germline values: CDR1 DFQATT, CDR2 SNEGSKA (reference sequence). The CDR3 consists of 14 residues. The CDR3 here is CSARDRSGRSEQFF.

This chain links TRBV12-3 or TRBV12-4 with TRBJ1-5; as DNA is missing, the TRBD1 call by TCRdb cannot be tested. The CDR3 has 14 amino acids. The chain's CDR3 is CASSPRDRAQPQHF.

The chain uses TRBV4-1 and TRBJ1-2; TCRdb designates TRBD1, a call that cannot be tested without DNA. The germline V gene encodes CDR1 MGHRA and CDR2 YSYEKL. The CDR3 runs 15 residues. The CDR3 spells CASSQEPGRGDGYTF.

The rearrangement links TRBV30 to TRBJ2-1. This CDR3 has 13 residues. Germline loops: CDR1 GTSNPN, CDR2 SVGIG (reference sequence). The chain's CDR3 is CAWSVRPHNEQFF. Full variable domain (missing parts from reference TRBV30 and TRBJ2-1): SQTIHQWPATLVQPVGSPLSLECTVEGTSNPNLYWYRQAAGRGLQLLFYSVGIGQISSEVPQNLSASRPQDRQFILSSKKLLLSDSGFYLCAWSVRPHNEQFFGPGTRLTVL.

The rearrangement links TRBV10-1 to TRBJ2-1; TCRdb gives TRBD2 as the D gene, but with no DNA this cannot be confirmed. The CDR3 is made up of 14 amino acids. In germline, CDR1 is WNHNN, CDR2 SYGVQD (reference sequence). CDR3 region: CASSVFAGGNEQFF.

This chain connects TRBV29-1 to TRBJ2-3; there is no DNA to check the TCRdb D call of TRBD2. Germline assignment: CDR1 SQVTM and CDR2 ANQGSEA. The CDR3 extends over 15 amino acids. The CDR3 is CSVEDWEGKADTQYF.

This chain joins TRBV5-1 and TRBJ2-1. CDR1 and CDR2 from the germline V gene are SGHRS and YFSETQ. The CDR3 consists of 17 residues. This chain's CDR3 is CASSLCPGCGSYNEQFF.

This chain links TRBV5-4 with TRBJ2-1; TCRdb outputs TRBD2, but without DNA this stays unchecked. CDR3 length: 14 amino acids. Germline CDR1 and CDR2: SGHNT and YYREEE (reference sequence). The CDR3 sequence: CASSFSGGDNEQFF. The entire variable domain, with the rest obtained from reference TRBV5-4 and TRBJ2-1, is as follows: ETGVTQSPTHLIKTRGQQVTLRCSSQSGHNTVSWYQQALGQGPQFIFQYYREEENGRGNFPPRFSGLQFPNYSSELNVNALELDDSALYLCASSFSGGDNEQFFGPGTRLTVL.

The V gene is TRBV10-3, the J gene TRBJ2-1; TCRdb gives TRBD1 as the D gene, but with no DNA this cannot be confirmed. Per germline, CDR1 ENHRY and CDR2 SYGVKD. The length of the CDR3 is 16 residues. CDR3 in amino acids: CAISDPGGRAYNEQFF.

This chain connects TRBV12-3 or TRBV12-4 to TRBJ2-7. This CDR3 region has 15 residues. The chain's CDR3 is CASRVSSQQPYEQYF.